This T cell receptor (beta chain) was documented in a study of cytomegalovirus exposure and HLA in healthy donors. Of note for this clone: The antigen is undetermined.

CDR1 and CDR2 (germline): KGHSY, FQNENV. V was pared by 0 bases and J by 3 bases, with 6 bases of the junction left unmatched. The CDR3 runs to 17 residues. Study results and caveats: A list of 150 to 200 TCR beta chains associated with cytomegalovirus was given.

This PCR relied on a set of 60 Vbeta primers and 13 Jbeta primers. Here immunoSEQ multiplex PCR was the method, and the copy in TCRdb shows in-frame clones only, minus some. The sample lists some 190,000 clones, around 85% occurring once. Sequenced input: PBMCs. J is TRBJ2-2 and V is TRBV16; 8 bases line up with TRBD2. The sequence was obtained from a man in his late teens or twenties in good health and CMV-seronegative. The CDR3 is CASSQSITGGYTGELFF. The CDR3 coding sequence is TGTGCCAGCAGCCAATCGATAACGGGAGGGTACACCGGGGAGCTGTTTTTT.